These T cell receptor beta chains were read from a single sample in a study of T cell repertoires in ileal Crohn's disease. Profiled with immunoSEQ multiplex PCR; TCRdb holds only in-frame clones, not every one. The repertoire holds some 5,000 clones, with 81% as singletons. Material for sequencing was ileal tissue. These receptors originate from an adult with Crohn's disease. Each CDR3 is given with its conserved first and last residue.

TRBV6-5	TRBJ2-7	CASSFTQGRAYEQYF
TRBV30	TRBJ1-1	CAWGPGNTEAFF
TRBV13	TRBJ2-7	CASSFTNEQYF
TRBV5-6	TRBJ2-3	CASSSKWTDTQYF
TRBV9	TRBJ2-3	CASSAVGGRLTDTQYF
TRBV7-3	TRBJ1-1	CASSSSDVGGGTEAFF
TRBV19	TRBJ2-1	CASSIGSYYNEQFF
TRBV7-3	TRBJ1-2	CASSTGDGRGYTF
TRBV6-5	TRBJ1-2	CASSLAGLEYGYTF
TRBV5-1	TRBJ2-7	CASSATIAGGTYEQYF
TRBV2	TRBJ2-3	CASSERPGVTQYF
TRBV18	TRBJ1-1	CASSPPRTGGNTEAFF
TRBV5-1	TRBJ1-2	CASSWWGGHWSYTF
TRBV27	TRBJ1-2	CASSLSFQGGYTF
TRBV19	TRBJ2-3	CASSMGQGSHLQYF
TRBV7-2	TRBJ2-7	CASSLAVGGPYEQYF
TRBV4-3	TRBJ1-6	CASSQDSFRGSPLHF
TRBV9	TRBJ2-1	CASSVGGGGEQFF
TRBV27	TRBJ1-2	CASSLFLDTGYTF
TRBV29-1	TRBJ1-1	CSVEEGAAFF
TRBV7-3	TRBJ2-2	CASSSGQGGPAGELFF
TRBV5-1	TRBJ2-7	CASSSSGTGGDEQYF
TRBV4-3	TRBJ1-4	CASSQNPRELGEKLFF
TRBV19	TRBJ2-7	CASSTRDSQRDEQYF
TRBV30	TRBJ1-6	CAWTRGNSPLHF
TRBV7-3	TRBJ2-5	CASSLGTSGGRETQYF
TRBV18	TRBJ2-3	CASSSSGGTDTQYF
TRBV5-1	TRBJ2-1	CASGAAPEDEQFF
TRBV19	TRBJ2-3	CASTDRASSSTDTQYF
TRBV27	TRBJ1-6	CASSPLVALQPLHF
TRBV15	TRBJ2-3	CATSRVGGGREDTQYF
TRBV23-1	TRBJ1-1	CASSQSGDRPVFHVATEAFF
TRBV5-1	TRBJ2-7	CASNSAQQGKYEQYF
TRBV5-1	TRBJ2-3	CASSFNTASTDTQYF
TRBV7-3	TRBJ1-2	CASSAGTGSGYTF
TRBV9	TRBJ1-1	CASSPLAGAGGTEAFF
TRBV5-1	TRBJ2-7	CASSLASLREQYF
TRBV10-3	TRBJ1-2	CAISRTDRDYGYTF
TRBV2	TRBJ2-1	CASSRDRVGNEQFF
TRBV10-2	TRBJ2-7	CASSDGTGAYEQYF
TRBV18	TRBJ1-4	CASSKTTATNEKLFF
TRBV10-3	TRBJ1-2	CAISAIFDSKSYTF
TRBV15	TRBJ1-1	CATSNQRMNTEAFF
TRBV7-2	TRBJ2-7	CASSLGQGSSYEQYF
TRBV2	TRBJ2-7	CASSVRQTPLYEQYF
TRBV27	TRBJ1-5	CASRLRGNQPQHF
TRBV2	TRBJ1-3	CASSEEAGENTIYF
TRBV27	TRBJ2-4	CASTGIGNIQYF
TRBV6-6	TRBJ1-5	CASSPWQGANQPQHF
TRBV5-8	TRBJ2-6	CASSSGNSGANVLTF
TRBV5-4	TRBJ1-4	CASSSGSSNEKLFF
TRBV28	TRBJ1-2	CASTSPLGTGRYGYTF